The entry below describes one TCR beta chain. CDR3 length: 17 amino acids. V was shortened by 2 bases and J by 0 bases, with 16 bases between the two germline ends. CDR1 and CDR2 (germline): MGHRA, YSYEKL. 13 Jbeta primers and 60 Vbeta primers were used for the PCR. Data came from immunoSEQ multiplex PCR; TCRdb stores just in-frame clones and leaves some out. Altogether some 210,000 clones are present, about 85% being singletons, with the ten largest covering approximately 10%. The data were taken from a study of cytomegalovirus exposure and HLA in healthy donors. This clonotype originated in a woman in her 50s in good health and CMV-seropositive. J is TRBJ1-1 and V is TRBV4-1; no firm D call. Sequenced sample: PBMCs. The CDR3 region is CASSQRRNEGLNTEAFF. DNA of the CDR3: TGCGCCAGCAGCCAACGAAGGAATGAGGGCCTGAACACTGAAGCTTTCTTT.